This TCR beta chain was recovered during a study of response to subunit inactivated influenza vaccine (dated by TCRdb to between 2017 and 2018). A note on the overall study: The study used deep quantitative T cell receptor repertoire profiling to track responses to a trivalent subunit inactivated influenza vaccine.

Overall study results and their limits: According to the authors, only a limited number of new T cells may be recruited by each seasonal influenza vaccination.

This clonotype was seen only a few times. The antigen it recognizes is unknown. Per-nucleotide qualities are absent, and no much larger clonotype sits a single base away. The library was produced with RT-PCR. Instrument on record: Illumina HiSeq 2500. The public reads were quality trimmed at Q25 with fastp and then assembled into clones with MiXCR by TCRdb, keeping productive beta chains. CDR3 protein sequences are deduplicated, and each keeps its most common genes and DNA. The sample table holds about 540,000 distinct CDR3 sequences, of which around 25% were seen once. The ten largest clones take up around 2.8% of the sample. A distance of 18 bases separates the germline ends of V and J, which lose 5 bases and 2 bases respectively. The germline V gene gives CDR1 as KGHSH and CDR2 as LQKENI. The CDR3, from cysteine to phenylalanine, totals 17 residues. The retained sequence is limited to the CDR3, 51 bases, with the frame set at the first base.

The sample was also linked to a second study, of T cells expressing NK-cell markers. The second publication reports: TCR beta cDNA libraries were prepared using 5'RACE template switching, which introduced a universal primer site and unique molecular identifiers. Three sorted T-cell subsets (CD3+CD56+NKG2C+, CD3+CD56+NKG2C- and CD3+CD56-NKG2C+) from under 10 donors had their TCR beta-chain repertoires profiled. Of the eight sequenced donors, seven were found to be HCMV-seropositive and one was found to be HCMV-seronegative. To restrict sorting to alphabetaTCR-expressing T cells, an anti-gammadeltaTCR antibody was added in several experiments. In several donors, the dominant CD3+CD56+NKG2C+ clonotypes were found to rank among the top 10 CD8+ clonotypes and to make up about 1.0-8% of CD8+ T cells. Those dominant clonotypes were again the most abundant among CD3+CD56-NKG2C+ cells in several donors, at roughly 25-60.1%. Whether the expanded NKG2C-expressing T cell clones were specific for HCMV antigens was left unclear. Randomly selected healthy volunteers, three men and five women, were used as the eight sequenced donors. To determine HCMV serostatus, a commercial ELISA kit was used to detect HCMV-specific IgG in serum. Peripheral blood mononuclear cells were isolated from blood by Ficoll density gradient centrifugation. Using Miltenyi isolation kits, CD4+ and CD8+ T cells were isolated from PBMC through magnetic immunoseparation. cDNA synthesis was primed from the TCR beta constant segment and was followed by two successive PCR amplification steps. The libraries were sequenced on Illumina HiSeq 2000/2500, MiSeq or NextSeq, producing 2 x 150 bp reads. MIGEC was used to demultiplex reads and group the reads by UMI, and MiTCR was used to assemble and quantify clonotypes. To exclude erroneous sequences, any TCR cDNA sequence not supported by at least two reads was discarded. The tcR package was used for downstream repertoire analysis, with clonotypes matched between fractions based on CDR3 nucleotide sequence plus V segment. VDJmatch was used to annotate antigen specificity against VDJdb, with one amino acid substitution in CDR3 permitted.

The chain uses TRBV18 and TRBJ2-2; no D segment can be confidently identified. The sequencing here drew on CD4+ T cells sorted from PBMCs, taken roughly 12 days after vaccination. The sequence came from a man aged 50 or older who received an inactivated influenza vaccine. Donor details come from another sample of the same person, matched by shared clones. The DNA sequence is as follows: TGTGCCAGCTCAGATCCAAGGATTTTTCGAAACACCGGGGAGCTGTTTTTT. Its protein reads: CASSDPRIFRNTGELFF.